The T cell receptor (beta chain) under discussion was sequenced for a study of neurological immune-mediated disorders. A note on this clonotype: Its antigen is not known.

Per the germline V gene, CDR1 is MGHRA and CDR2 is YSYEKL. The length of the CDR3 is 16 residues. The V and J ends lost 4 bases and 4 bases, in that order; junction bases with no gene match: 9. Study-wide results and caveats: The most TCR clonal expansion was seen in HTLV-1-associated myelopathy, and the least was seen in multiple sclerosis, which fell below healthy controls.

Each TCR transcript was tagged with a 10-nucleotide random UMI during 5'RACE. Each CDR3 protein is one row after TCRdb ran MiXCR on the 5' RACE reads. The data show roughly 71,000 distinct CDR3 sequences, with less than 4% seen just once and 1% to 1.5% held by the top ten. From 2 million PBMCs stored at -80 C, the unsorted libraries were generated. The receptor comes from a man aged 25-40 years with multiple sclerosis. What was sequenced was PBMCs. The chain recombines TRBV4-1 with TRBJ2-5; 10 bases map to TRBD2. The CDR3 sequence is CASSLQAGGISETQYF. The DNA for the CDR3 is TGCGCCAGCAGCCTTCAAGCGGGGGGGATATCAGAGACCCAGTACTTC.